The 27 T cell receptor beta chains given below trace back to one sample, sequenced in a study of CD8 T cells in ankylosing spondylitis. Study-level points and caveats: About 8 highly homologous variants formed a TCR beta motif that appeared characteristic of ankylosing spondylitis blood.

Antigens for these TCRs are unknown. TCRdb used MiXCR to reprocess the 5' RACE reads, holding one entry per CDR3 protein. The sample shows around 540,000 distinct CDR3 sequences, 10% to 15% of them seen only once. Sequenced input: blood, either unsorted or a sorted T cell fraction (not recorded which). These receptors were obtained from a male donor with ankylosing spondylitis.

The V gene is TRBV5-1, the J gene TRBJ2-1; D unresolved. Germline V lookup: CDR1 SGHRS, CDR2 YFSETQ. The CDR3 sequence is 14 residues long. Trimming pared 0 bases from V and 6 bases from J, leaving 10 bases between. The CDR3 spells CASSLARSLNEQFF. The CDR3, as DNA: TGCGCCAGCAGCTTGGCCCGTTCCCTCAATGAGCAGTTCTTC.

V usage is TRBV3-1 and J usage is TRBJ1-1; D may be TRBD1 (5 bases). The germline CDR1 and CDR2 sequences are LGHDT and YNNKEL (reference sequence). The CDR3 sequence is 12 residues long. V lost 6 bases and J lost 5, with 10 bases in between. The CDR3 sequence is CASRIQGTEAFF. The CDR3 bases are TGTGCCAGCAGAATTCAGGGTACTGAAGCTTTCTTT.

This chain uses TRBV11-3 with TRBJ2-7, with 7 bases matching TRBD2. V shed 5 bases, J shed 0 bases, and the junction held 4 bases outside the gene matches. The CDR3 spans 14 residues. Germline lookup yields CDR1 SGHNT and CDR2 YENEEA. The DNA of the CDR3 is TGTGCCAGCAGCACCGGGACTAACTCCTACGAGCAGTACGTC. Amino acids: CASSTGTNSYEQYV.

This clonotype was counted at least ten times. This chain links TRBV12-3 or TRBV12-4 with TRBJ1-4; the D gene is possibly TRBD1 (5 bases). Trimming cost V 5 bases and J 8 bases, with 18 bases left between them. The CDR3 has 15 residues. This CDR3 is CASSTSGSIGEKLFF. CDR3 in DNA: TGTGCCAGCAGTACCTCAGGGAGTATTGGGGAAAAACTGTTTTTT.

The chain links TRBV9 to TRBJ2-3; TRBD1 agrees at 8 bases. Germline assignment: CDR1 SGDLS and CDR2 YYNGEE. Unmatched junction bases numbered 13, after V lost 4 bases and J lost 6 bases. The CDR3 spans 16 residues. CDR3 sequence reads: CASSPLGQGKVDTQYF. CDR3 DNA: TGTGCCAGCAGCCCCCTAGGACAGGGAAAGGTGGATACGCAGTATTTT. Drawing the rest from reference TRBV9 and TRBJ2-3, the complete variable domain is DSGVTQTPKHLITATGQRVTLRCSPRSGDLSVYWYQQSLDQGLQFLIQYYNGEERAKGNILERFSAQQFPDLHSELNLSSLELGDSALYFCASSPLGQGKVDTQYFGPGTRLTVL.

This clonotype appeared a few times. CDR3 nucleotide sequence: TGTGCCAGCTGGGAGCCTTCCTCGGATGAGCAGTTCTTC. Translated: CASWEPSSDEQFF. The rearrangement joins TRBV6-2 or TRBV6-3 to TRBJ2-1; a weak D match, TRBD2 (5 bases). The CDR3 totals 13 residues. Trimming removed 8 bases at V and 8 bases at J, with 16 bases between. Germline CDR1 reads MNHEY; CDR2 reads SVGEGT.

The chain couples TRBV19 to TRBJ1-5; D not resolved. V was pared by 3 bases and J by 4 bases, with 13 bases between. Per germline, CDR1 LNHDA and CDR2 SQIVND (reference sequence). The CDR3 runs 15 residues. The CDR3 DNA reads TGTGCCAGTAGTATGGGCAAATCGCCTAATCAGCCCCAGCATTTT. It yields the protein CASSMGKSPNQPQHF.

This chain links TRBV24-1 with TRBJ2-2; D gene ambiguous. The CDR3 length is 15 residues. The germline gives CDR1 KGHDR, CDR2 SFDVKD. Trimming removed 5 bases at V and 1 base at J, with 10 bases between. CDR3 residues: CATSVLDGNTGELFF. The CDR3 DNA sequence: TGTGCCACCAGTGTCTTAGATGGGAACACCGGGGAGCTGTTTTTT.

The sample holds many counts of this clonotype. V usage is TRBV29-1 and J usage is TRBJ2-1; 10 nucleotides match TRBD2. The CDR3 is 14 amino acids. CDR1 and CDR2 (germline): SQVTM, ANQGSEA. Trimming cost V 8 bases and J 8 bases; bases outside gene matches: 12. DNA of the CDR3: TGCAGCTCTAATCTAGCGGGAGTAGGGGATGAGCAGTTCTTC. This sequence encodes CSSNLAGVGDEQFF.

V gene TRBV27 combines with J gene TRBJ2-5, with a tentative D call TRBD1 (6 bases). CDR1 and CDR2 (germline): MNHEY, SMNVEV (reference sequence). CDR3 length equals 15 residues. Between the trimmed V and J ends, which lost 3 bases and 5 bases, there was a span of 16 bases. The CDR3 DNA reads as TGTGCCAGCAGTTTGGGGTTTCGAGGGGGTGAGACCCAGTACTTC. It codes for CASSLGFRGGETQYF.

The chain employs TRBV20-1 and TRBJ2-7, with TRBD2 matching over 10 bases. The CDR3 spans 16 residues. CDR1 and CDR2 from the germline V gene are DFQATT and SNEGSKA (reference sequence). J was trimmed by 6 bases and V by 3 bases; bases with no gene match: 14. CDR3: CSARDLFLAGAGEQYF. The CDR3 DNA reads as TGCAGTGCTAGGGACCTCTTTCTAGCGGGAGCCGGCGAGCAGTACTTC.

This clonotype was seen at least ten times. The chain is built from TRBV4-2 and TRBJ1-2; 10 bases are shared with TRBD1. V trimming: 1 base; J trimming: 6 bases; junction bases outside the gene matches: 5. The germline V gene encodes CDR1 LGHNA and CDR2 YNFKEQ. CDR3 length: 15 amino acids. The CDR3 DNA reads TGTGCCAGCAGCCAAGGAGGGACAGGGGACCATGGCTACACCTTC. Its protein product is CASSQGGTGDHGYTF.

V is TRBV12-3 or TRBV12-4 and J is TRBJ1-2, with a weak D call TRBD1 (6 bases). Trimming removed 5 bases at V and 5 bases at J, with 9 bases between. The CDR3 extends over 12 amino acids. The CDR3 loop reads CASSQGRYGYTF. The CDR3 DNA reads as TGTGCCAGCAGTCAGGGGCGGTATGGCTACACCTTC.

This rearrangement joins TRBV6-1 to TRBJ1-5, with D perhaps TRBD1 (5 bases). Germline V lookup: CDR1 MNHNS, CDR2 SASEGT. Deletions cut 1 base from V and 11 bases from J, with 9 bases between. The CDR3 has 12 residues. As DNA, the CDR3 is TGTGCCAGCAGTGAAGTGGACACAGCCCAGCATTTT. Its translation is CASSEVDTAQHF.

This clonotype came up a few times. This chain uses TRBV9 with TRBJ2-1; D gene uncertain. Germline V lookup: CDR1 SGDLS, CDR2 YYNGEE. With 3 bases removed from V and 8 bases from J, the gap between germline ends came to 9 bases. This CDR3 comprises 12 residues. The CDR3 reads CASSGRYDEQFF. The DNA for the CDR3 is TGTGCCAGCAGCGGCAGATATGATGAGCAGTTCTTC.

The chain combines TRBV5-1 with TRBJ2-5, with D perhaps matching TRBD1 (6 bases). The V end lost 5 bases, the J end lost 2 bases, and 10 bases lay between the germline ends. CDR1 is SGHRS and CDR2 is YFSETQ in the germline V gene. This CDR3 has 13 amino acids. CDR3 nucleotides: TGCGCCAGCAGACGGGGACATCAAGAGACCCAGTACTTC. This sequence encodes CASRRGHQETQYF.

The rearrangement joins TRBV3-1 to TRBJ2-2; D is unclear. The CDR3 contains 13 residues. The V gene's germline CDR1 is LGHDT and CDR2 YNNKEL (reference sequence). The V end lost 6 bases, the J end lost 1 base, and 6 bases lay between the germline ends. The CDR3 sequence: CASSIQNTGELFF. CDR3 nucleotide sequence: TGTGCCAGCAGTATCCAGAACACCGGGGAGCTGTTTTTT.

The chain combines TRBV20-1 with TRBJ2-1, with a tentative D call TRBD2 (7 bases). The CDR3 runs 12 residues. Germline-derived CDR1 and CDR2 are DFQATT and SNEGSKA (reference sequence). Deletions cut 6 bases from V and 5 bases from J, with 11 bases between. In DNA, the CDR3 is TGCAGTGCGCAGCGGGACAACAATGAGCAGTTCTTC. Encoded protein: CSAQRDNNEQFF.

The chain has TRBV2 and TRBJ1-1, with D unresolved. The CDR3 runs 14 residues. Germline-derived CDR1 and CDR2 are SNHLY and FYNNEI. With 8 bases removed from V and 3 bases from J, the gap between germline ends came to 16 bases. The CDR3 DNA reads TGTGCCAGCGGAAGACGACTTCAAGACACTGAAGCTTTCTTT. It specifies CASGRRLQDTEAFF.

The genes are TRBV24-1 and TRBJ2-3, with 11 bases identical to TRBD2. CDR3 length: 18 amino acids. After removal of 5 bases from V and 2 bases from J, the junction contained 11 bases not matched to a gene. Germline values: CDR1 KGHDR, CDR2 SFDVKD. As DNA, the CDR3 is TGTGCCACCAGTGCTCTCGGGACTAGCGGAAAACTCACAGATACGCAGTATTTT. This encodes CATSALGTSGKLTDTQYF.

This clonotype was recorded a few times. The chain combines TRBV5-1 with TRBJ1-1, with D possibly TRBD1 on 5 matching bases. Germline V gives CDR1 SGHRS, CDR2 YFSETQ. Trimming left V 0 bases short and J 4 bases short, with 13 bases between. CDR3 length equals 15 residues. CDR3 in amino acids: CASSLVPGLGTEAFF. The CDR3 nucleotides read TGCGCCAGCAGCTTGGTTCCGGGGCTCGGCACTGAAGCTTTCTTT.

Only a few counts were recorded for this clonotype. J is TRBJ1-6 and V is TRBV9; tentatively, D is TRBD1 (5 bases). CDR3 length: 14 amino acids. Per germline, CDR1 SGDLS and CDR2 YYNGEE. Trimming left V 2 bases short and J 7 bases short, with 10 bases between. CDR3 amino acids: CASSVQGGNSPLHF. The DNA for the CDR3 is TGTGCCAGCAGCGTGCAGGGAGGGAATTCACCCCTCCACTTT.

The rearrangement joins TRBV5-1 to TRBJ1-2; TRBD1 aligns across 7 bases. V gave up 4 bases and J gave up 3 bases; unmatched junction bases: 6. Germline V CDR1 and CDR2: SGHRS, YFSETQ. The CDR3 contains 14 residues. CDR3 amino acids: CASSTLQGHYGYTF. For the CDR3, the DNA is TGCGCCAGCAGCACCTTACAGGGGCACTATGGCTACACCTTC. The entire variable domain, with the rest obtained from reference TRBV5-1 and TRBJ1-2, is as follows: KAGVTQTPRYLIKTRGQQVTLSCSPISGHRSVSWYQQTPGQGLQFLFEYFSETQRNKGNFPGRFSGRQFSNSRSEMNVSTLELGDSALYLCASSTLQGHYGYTFGSGTRLTVV.

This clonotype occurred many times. For the CDR3, the DNA is TGTGCCAGCAGTTTAAGACGACCTCCAGGGAGGACTGAAGCTTTCTTT. Amino acids: CASSLRRPPGRTEAFF. The chain combines TRBV12-3 or TRBV12-4 with TRBJ1-1, with D maybe TRBD1 (5 bases). Trimming took 2 bases from V and 5 from J, leaving 18 bases between them. The CDR3 sequence is 16 residues long.

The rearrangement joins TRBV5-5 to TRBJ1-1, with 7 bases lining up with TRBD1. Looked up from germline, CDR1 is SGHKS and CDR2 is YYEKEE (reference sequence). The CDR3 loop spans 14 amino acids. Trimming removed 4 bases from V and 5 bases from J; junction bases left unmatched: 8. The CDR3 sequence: CASSGDRVLTEAFF. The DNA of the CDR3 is TGTGCCAGCAGCGGAGACAGGGTCTTGACTGAAGCTTTCTTT.

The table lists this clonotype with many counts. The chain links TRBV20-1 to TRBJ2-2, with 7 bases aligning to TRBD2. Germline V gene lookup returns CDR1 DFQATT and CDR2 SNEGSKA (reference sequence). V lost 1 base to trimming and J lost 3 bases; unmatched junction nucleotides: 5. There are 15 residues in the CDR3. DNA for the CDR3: TGCAGTGCTAGAGGCCCGGGAGGTGACACCGGGGAGCTGTTTTTT. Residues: CSARGPGGDTGELFF.

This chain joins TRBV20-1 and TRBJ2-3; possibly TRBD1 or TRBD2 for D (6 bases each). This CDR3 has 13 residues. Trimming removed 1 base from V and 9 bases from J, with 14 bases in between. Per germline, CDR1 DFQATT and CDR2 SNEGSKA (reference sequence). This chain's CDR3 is CSARVLQGGTQYF. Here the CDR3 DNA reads TGCAGTGCTAGAGTTTTACAGGGAGGCACGCAGTATTTT.